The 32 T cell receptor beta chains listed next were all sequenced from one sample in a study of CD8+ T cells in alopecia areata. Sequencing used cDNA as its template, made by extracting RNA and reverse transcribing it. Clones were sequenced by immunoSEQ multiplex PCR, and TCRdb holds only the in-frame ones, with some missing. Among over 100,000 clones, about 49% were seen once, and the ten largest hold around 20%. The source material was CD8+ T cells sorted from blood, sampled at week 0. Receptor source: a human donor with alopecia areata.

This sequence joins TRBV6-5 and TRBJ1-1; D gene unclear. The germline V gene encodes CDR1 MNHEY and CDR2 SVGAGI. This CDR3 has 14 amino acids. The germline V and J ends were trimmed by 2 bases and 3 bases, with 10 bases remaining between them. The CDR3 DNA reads TGTGCCAGCAGTTACCCGACACCCTACACTGAAGCTTTCTTT. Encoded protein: CASSYPTPYTEAFF.

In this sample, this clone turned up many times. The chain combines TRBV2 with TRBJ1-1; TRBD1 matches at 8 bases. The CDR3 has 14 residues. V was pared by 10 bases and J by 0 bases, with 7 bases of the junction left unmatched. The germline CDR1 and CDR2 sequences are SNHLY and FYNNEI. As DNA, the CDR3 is TGTGCCATCAGGACAGGGTCAATGAACACTGAAGCTTTCTTT. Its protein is CAIRTGSMNTEAFF.

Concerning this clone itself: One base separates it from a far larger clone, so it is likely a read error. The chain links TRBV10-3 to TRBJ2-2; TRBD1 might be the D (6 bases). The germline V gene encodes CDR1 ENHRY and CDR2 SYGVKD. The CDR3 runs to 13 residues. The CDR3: CASSYRDTGELFF. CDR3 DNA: TGTGCCAGCAGTTACAGGGACACCGGGGAGCTGTTTTTT.

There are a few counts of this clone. CDR3 loop: CASSPIAGIEAFF. The CDR3 bases are TGTGCCAGCAGCCCGATTGCGGGAATTGAAGCTTTCTTT. The V call is TRBV14, the J call TRBJ1-1; D not resolved. CDR3 size: 13 residues. Trimming removed 4 bases at V and 7 bases at J, with 13 bases between. The germline V gene encodes CDR1 SGHDN and CDR2 FVKESK.

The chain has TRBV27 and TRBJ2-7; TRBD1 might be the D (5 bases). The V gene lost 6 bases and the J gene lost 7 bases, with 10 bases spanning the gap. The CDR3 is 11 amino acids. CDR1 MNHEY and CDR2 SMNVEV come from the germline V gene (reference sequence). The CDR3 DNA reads TGTGCCAGCAGAAGCCACAGGGAGCAGTACTTC. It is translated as CASRSHREQYF.

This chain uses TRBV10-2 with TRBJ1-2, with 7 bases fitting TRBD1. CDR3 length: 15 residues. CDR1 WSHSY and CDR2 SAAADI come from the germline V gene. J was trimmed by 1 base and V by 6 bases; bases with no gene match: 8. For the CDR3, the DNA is TGCGCCAGCAGGCCCTGGGACAGCTTTAACTATGGCTACACCTTC. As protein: CASRPWDSFNYGYTF.

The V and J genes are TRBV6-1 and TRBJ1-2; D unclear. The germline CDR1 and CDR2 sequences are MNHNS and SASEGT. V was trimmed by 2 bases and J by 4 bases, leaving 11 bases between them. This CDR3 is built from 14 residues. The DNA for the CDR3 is TGTGCCAGCAGTGAAAGAGGTCGTCTCTATGGCTACACCTTC. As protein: CASSERGRLYGYTF.

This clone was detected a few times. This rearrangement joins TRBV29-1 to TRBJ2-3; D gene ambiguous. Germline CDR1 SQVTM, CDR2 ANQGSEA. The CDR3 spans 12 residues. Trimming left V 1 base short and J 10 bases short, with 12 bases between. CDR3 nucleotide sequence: TGCAGCGTTGAAGGCAGACATCCGGCGCAGTATTTT. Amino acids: CSVEGRHPAQYF.

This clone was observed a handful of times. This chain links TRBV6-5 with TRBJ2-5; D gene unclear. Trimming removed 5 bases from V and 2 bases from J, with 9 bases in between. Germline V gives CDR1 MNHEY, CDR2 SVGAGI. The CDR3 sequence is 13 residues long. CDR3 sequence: CASSSQDQETQYF. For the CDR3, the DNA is TGTGCCAGCAGTAGCCAGGATCAAGAGACCCAGTACTTC.

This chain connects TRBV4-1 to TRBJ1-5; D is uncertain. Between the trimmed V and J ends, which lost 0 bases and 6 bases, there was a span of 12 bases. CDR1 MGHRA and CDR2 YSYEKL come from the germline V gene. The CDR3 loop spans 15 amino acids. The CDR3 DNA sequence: TGCGCCAGCAGCCAAGATCTAAGGGATTCTCAGCCCCAGCATTTT. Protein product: CASSQDLRDSQPQHF.

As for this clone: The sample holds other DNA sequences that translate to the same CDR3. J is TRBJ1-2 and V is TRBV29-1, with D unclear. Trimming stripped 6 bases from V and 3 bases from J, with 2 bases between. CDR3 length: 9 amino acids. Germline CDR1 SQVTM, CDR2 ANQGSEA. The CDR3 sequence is CSVDYGYTF. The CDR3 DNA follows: TGCAGCGTCGACTATGGCTACACCTTC.

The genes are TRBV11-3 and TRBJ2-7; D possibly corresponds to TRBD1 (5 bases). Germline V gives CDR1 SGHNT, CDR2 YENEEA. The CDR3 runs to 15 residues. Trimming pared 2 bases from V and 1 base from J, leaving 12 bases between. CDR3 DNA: TGTGCCAGCAGCTTAAGGGGTGAATTTTCCTACGAGCAGTACTTC. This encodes CASSLRGEFSYEQYF. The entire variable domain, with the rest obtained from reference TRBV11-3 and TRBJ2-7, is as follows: EAGVVQSPRYKIIEKKQPVAFWCNPISGHNTLYWYLQNLGQGPELLIRYENEEAVDDSQLPKDRFSAERLKGVDSTLKIQPAELGDSAVYLCASSLRGEFSYEQYFGPGTRLTVT.

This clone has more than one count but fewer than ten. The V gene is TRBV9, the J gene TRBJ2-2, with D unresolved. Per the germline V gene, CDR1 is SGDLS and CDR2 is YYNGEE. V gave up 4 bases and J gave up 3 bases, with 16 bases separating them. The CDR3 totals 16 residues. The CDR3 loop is CASSFSWGPYTGELFF. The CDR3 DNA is TGTGCCAGCAGCTTTAGTTGGGGTCCGTACACCGGGGAGCTGTTTTTT.

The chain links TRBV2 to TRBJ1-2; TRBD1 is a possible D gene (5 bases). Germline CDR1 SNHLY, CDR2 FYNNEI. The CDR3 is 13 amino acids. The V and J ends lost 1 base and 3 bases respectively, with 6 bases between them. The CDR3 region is CASSEVRDYGYTF. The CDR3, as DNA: TGTGCCAGCAGTGAAGTCAGGGACTATGGCTACACCTTC.

CDR3 amino acids: CASSPGPTSNQPQHF. The CDR3 nucleotides read TGTGCCAGCAGTCCGGGACCGACTAGCAATCAGCCCCAGCATTTT. The V gene is TRBV7-9, the J gene TRBJ1-5, with D maybe TRBD1 (5 bases). CDR3 length: 15 residues. Trimming cost V 6 bases and J 0 bases, with 12 bases left between them. CDR1 and CDR2 from the germline V gene are SEHNR and FQNEAQ (reference sequence). Complete variable domain (other parts from reference TRBV7-9 and TRBJ1-5): DTGVSQNPRHKITKRGQNVTFRCDPISEHNRLYWYRQTLGQGPEFLTYFQNEAQLEKSRLLSDRFSAERPKGSFSTLEIQRTEQGDSAMYLCASSPGPTSNQPQHFGDGTRLSIL.

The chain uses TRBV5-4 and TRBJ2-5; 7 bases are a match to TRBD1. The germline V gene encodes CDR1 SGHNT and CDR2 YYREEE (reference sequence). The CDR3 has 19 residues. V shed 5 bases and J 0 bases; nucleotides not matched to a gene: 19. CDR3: CASSFAHRSRTGYQETQYF. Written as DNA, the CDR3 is TGTGCCAGCAGTTTTGCGCATAGGTCCCGGACAGGATACCAAGAGACCCAGTACTTC.

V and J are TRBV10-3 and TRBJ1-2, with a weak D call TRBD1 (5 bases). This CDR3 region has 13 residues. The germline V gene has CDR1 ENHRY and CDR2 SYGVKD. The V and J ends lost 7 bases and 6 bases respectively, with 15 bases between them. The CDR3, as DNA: TGTGCCATCACTAGGGAGGGACTCGATGGCTACACCTTC. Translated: CAITREGLDGYTF.

The CDR3 sequence is CASSAPRETGELFF. The CDR3 region has the DNA TGTGCCAGCAGTGCGCCCAGGGAAACCGGGGAGCTGTTTTTT. The chain has TRBV6-5 and TRBJ2-2; D may be TRBD1 (5 bases). This CDR3 spans 14 amino acids. V shed 5 bases and J shed 5 bases, with 12 bases lying between them. Germline-derived CDR1 and CDR2 are MNHEY and SVGAGI.

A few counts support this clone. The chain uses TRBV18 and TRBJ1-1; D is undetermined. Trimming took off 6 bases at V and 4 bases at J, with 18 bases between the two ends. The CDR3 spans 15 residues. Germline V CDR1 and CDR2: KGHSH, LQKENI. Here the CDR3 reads CASSRPDLALTEAFF. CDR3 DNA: TGTGCCAGCTCCCGCCCGGACCTAGCTCTCACTGAAGCTTTCTTT.

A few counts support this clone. As DNA, the CDR3 is TGTGCCATCAGCGAAAGCCGGGACAGCCTGGGGTATGGCTACACCTTC. The encoded protein is CAISESRDSLGYGYTF. The genes are TRBV10-3 and TRBJ1-2; 7 bases map to TRBD1. J was trimmed by 5 bases and V by 6 bases; bases with no gene match: 15. CDR3 length: 16 residues. Germline V lookup: CDR1 ENHRY, CDR2 SYGVKD.

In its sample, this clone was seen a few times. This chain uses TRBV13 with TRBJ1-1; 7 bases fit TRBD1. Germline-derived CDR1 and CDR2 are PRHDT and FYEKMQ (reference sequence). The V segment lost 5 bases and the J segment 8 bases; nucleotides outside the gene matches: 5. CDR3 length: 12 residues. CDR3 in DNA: TGTGCCAGCAGCCTCCGGGACAGAGAAGCTTTCTTT. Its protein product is CASSLRDREAFF.

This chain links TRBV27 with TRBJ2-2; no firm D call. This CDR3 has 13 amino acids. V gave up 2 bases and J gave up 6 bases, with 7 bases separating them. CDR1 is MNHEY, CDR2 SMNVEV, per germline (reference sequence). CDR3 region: CASSLREAGELFF. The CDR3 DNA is TGTGCCAGCAGTTTAAGGGAAGCCGGGGAGCTGTTTTTT.

CDR3 loop: CASSVDDYEQYF. CDR3 coding DNA: TGTGCCAGCAGCGTAGACGACTACGAGCAGTACTTC. The chain carries TRBV9 and TRBJ2-7; D ambiguous. Trimming removed 0 bases from V and 3 bases from J, with 4 bases in between. The CDR3 totals 12 residues. The germline CDR1 and CDR2 sequences are SGDLS and YYNGEE.

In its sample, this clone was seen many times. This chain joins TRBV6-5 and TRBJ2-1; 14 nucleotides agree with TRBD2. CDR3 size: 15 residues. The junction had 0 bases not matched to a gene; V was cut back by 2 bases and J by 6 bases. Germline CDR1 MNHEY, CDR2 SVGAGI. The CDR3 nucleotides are TGTGCCAGCAGTTACGGGACTAGCGGGGGCAATGAGCAGTTCTTC. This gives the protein CASSYGTSGGNEQFF.

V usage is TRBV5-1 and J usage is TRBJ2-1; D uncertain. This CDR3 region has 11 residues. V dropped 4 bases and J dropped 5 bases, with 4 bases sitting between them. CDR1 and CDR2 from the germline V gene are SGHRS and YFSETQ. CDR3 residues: CASSPDNEQFF. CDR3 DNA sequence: TGCGCCAGCAGCCCGGACAATGAGCAGTTCTTC.

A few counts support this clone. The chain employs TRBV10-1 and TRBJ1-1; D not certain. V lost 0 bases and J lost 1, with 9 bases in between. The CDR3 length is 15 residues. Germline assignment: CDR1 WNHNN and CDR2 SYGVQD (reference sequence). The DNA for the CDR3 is TGCGCCAGCAGTGAGTCGAGACAATCGAACACTGAAGCTTTCTTT. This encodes CASSESRQSNTEAFF.

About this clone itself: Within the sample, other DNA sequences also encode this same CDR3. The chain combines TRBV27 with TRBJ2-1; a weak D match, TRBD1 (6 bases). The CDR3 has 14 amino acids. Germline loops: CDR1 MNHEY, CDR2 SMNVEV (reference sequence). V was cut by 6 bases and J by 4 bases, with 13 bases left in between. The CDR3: CASRTGGSYNEQFF. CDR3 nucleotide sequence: TGTGCCAGCAGGACAGGTGGGAGTTACAATGAGCAGTTCTTC.

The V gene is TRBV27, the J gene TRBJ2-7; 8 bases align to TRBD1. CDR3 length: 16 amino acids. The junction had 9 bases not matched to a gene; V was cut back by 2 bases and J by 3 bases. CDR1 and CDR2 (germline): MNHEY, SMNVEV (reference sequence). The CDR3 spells CASSLQPTGAGYEQYF. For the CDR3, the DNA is TGTGCCAGCAGTTTACAACCGACAGGGGCGGGCTACGAGCAGTACTTC.

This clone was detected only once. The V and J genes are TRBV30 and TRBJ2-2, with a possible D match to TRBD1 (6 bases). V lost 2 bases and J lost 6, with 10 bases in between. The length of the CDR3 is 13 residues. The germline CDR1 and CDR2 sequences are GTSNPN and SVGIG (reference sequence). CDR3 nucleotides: TGTGCCTGGAGTACGACAGGTCCCGGGGAGCTGTTTTTT. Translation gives CAWSTTGPGELFF.

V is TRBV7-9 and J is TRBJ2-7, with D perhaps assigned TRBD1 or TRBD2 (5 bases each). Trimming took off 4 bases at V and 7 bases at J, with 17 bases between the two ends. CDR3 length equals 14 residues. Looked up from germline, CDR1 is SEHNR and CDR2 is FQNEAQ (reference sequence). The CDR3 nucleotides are TGTGCCAGCAGCTCCACCGGGGCCCCAGGGGAGCAGTACTTC. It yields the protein CASSSTGAPGEQYF.

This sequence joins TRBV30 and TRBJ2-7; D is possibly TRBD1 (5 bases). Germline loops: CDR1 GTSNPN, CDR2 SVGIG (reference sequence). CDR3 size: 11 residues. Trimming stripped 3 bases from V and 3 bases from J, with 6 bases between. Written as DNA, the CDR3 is TGTGCCTGGAGCGACAGCTACGAGCAGTACTTC. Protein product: CAWSDSYEQYF.

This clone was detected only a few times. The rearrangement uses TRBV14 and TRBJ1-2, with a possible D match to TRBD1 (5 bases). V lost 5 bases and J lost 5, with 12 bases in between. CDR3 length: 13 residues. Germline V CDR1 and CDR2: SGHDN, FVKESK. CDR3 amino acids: CASSNYGGYGYTF. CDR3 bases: TGTGCCAGCAGCAATTATGGGGGGTATGGCTACACCTTC.